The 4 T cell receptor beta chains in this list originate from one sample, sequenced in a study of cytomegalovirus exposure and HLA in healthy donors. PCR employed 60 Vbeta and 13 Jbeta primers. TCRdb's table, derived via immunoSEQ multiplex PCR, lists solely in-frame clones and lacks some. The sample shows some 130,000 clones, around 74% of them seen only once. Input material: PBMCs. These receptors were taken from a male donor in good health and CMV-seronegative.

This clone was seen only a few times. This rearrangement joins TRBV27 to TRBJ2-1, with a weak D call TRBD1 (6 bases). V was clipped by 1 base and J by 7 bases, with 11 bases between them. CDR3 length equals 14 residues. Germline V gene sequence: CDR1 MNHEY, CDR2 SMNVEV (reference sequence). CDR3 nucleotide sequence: TGTGCCAGCAGTTTATTCACTCAGGGGAATGAGCAGTTCTTC. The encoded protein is CASSLFTQGNEQFF.

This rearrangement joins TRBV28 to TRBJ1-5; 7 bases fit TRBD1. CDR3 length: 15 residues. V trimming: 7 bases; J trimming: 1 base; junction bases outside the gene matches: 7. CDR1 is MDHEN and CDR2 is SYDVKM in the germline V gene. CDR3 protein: CASTIRTGSNQPQHF. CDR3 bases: TGTGCCAGCACCATCAGGACAGGCAGCAATCAGCCCCAGCATTTT.

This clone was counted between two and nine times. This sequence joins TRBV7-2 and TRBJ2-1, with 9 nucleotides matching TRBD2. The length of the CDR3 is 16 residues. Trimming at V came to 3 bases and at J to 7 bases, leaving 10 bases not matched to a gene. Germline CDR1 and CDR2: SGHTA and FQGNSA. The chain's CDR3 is CASSFPSGRPGNEQFF. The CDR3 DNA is TGTGCCAGCAGCTTCCCCAGCGGGAGGCCGGGGAATGAGCAGTTCTTC.

CDR3 sequence reads: CASSQDPTSGTSTDTQYF. CDR3 bases: TGCGCCAGCAGCCAAGATCCGACTAGCGGAACTAGCACAGATACGCAGTATTTT. V usage is TRBV4-3 and J usage is TRBJ2-3, with TRBD2 identical over 9 bases. Trimming cost V 0 bases and J 0 bases; bases outside gene matches: 7. Germline V gene data show CDR1 as LGHNA and CDR2 as YSLEER. CDR3 length: 18 residues.